This T cell receptor beta chain was recovered during a study of CD8 T cells in Susac syndrome. Reverse transcription used roughly 0.5 to 1 ug RNA and random hexamers. Each CDR3 protein gets one entry after TCRdb re-called the immunoSEQ multiplex PCR reads with MiXCR. The table shows 150,000 to 200,000 distinct CDR3 sequences, with 95% occurring only once. This clonotype came up once. The sequencing input was CD8+ T cells from PBMCs. The TCR originated in a human donor with multiple sclerosis.

CDR3 nucleotides: TGCGCCAGCAGCCAAGTCTCCCCCGGCGATGAGCAGTTCTTC. It codes for CASSQVSPGDEQFF. The V and J genes are TRBV4-1 and TRBJ2-1; D remains unclear. The V gene lost 1 base and the J gene lost 8 bases, with 12 bases spanning the gap. Germline loops: CDR1 MGHRA, CDR2 YSYEKL. The CDR3 covers 14 residues.